One and the same sample provided the 8 T cell receptor beta chains below, sequenced in a study of blood T cells in healthy people across ages. A J-beta primer mix and a sample-barcoded 5' primer were used in a second PCR of roughly 7 to 12 cycles. MiXCR, applied by TCRdb to the 5' RACE reads, yields one record per CDR3 protein. The sample records about a million distinct CDR3 sequences, under 40% being singletons. Source material: blood. The origin of the receptors is a man aged 18 to 30 in good health.

The V gene is TRBV28, the J gene TRBJ2-3; D may be TRBD1 (6 bases). V was clipped by 2 bases and J by 14 bases, with 14 bases between them. The CDR3 loop spans 12 amino acids. Germline-derived CDR1 and CDR2 are MDHEN and SYDVKM. This chain's CDR3 is CASSLAGARGYF. CDR3 in DNA: TGTGCCAGCAGTTTAGCAGGGGCACGGGGGTATTTT.

This clonotype was observed a few times. The V call is TRBV6-1, the J call TRBJ2-3; 10 nucleotides match TRBD2. Trimming cost V 6 bases and J 5 bases; bases outside gene matches: 11. Per germline, CDR1 MNHNS and CDR2 SASEGT. CDR3 length equals 16 residues. The CDR3 here is CASRKAGGQVGDTQYF. The CDR3, as DNA: TGTGCCAGCAGGAAAGCGGGGGGGCAAGTGGGAGATACGCAGTATTTT.

The table lists this clonotype with a few counts. The chain uses TRBV5-1 and TRBJ2-3; D unresolved. Trimming left V 5 bases short and J 2 bases short, with 18 bases between. The CDR3 loop spans 16 amino acids. Germline loops: CDR1 SGHRS, CDR2 YFSETQ. The DNA for the CDR3 is TGCGCCAGCAGTCGTTTTAGGGCGACCAACACAGATACGCAGTATTTT. Translated: CASSRFRATNTDTQYF.

The chain uses TRBV19 and TRBJ1-1; a possible D gene is TRBD1 (6 bases). This CDR3 is 18 amino acids long. From germline, CDR1 is LNHDA and CDR2 SQIVND (reference sequence). V was shortened by 11 bases and J by 0 bases, with 28 bases between the two germline ends. The DNA for the CDR3 is TGTGCCGACCGCCGGGGCCAACCCCACAGGGACATGAACACTGAAGCTTTCTTT. As protein: CADRRGQPHRDMNTEAFF. The full variable domain, completed using reference TRBV19 and TRBJ1-1, is DGGITQSPKYLFRKEGQNVTLSCEQNLNHDAMYWYRQDPGQGLRLIYYSQIVNDFQKGDIAEGYSVSREKKESFPLTVTSAQKNPTAFYLCADRRGQPHRDMNTEAFFGQGTRLTVV.

The chain joins TRBV20-1 to TRBJ2-7; the match to TRBD1 covers 9 bases. The DNA end is more similar to TRBJ2-5, so the J call may be wrong. Germline V CDR1 and CDR2: DFQATT, SNEGSKA (reference sequence). The CDR3 length is 16 residues. CDR3 sequence reads: CSANRFPGQGRETQYF. The CDR3, as DNA: TGCAGTGCTAACCGTTTTCCGGGACAGGGCCGAGAGACCCAGTACTTC.

The chain combines TRBV12-3 or TRBV12-4 with TRBJ2-1; D gene uncertain. TRBJ2-7 matches the DNA end more closely, so the J call is doubtful. CDR3 length: 14 amino acids. CDR3 DNA: TGTGCCAGCAAAGGGCTGGGATCCTACAATGAGCAGTACTTC. Protein product: CASKGLGSYNEQYF.

This clonotype was found a few times. The gene calls are TRBV4-3 and TRBJ2-5; D tentatively reads TRBD1 or TRBD2 (6 bases each). Trimming shortened V by 5 bases and J by 2 bases, and 15 bases separated the two germline ends. CDR3 length: 15 amino acids. Germline V gene data show CDR1 as LGHNA and CDR2 as YSLEER. DNA of the CDR3: TGCGCCAGCAGCAGACAGGAGGGGGTTCAAGAGACCCAGTACTTC. It yields the protein CASSRQEGVQETQYF.

J is TRBJ1-2 and V is TRBV5-1; 12 bases align to TRBD1. The CDR3 extends over 16 amino acids. V dropped 5 bases and J dropped 0; count of bases not matched to a gene: 5. CDR1 and CDR2 from the germline V gene are SGHRS and YFSETQ. The CDR3 DNA reads as TGCGCCAGCAGTTGGGACAGGGGGCTTACTAACTATGGCTACACCTTC. Translation gives CASSWDRGLTNYGYTF.